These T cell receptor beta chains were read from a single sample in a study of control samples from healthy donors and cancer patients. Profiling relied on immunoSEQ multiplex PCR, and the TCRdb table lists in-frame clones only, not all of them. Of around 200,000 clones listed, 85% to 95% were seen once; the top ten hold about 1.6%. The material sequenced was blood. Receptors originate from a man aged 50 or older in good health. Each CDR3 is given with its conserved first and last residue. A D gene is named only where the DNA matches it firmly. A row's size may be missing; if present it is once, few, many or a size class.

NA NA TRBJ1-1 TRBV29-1 CSVITRVTEAFF TGCAGCGTTATAACTCGAGTAACTGAAGCTTTCTTT
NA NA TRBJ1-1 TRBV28 CASSRATRMTFF TGTGCCAGCAGTCGAGCGACCCGGATGACTTTCTTT
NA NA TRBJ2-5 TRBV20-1 CSGGAAETQYF TGCAGTGGAGGGGCCGCGGAGACCCAGTACTTC
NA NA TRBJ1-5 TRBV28 CASSRLQVNQPQHF TGTGCCAGCAGCCGACTACAGGTCAATCAGCCCCAGCATTTT
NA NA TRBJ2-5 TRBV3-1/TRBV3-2 CASSQSEAGVAETQYF TGTGCCAGCAGCCAGTCCGAGGCCGGGGTTGCGGAGACCCAGTACTTC
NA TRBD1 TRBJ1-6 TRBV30 CAWTRQGAISPLHF TGTGCCTGGACCCGACAGGGGGCCATTTCACCCCTCCACTTT
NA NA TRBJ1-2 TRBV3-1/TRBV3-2 CASSQDLGGRGYTF TGTGCCAGCAGCCAAGATCTGGGGGGCAGGGGCTACACCTTC
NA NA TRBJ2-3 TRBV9 CATSLGGTDTQYF TGTGCCACCTCCCTGGGGGGAACAGATACGCAGTATTTT
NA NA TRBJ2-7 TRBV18 CASLTGISYEQYF TGTGCCAGCTTGACAGGCATCTCCTACGAGCAGTACTTC
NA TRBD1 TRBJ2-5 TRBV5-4 CASFLQGVQETQYF TGTGCCAGCTTCCTGCAGGGGGTACAAGAGACCCAGTACTTC
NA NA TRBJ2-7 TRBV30 CAWSVQGPYEQYF TGTGCCTGGAGTGTACAAGGCCCTTACGAGCAGTACTTC
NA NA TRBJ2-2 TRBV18 CASSPVEGTGELFF TGTGCCAGCTCACCAGTCGAGGGCACCGGGGAGCTGTTTTTT
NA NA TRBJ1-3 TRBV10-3 CATLGDGGNTIYF TGTGCCACCCTCGGGGACGGAGGAAACACCATATATTTT
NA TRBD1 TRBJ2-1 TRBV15 CATSRLTGGSYNEQFF TGTGCCACCAGCAGGCTGACAGGGGGTTCCTACAATGAGCAGTTCTTC
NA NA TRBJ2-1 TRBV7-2 CASSSEWGGPEQFF TGTGCCAGCAGCTCTGAATGGGGGGGGCCTGAGCAGTTCTTC
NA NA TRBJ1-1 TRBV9 CASSVVPGNTEAFF TGTGCCAGCAGCGTAGTCCCGGGGAACACTGAAGCTTTCTTT
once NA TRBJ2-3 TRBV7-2 CASSLFSDTSTDTQYF TGTGCCAGCAGCTTATTTTCGGACACTAGCACAGATACGCAGTATTTT
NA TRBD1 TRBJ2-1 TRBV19 CASSRQGLGNEQFF TGTGCCAGTAGTAGACAGGGGTTGGGTAATGAGCAGTTCTTC
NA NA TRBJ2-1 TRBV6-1 CASSEGGLPAQFF TGTGCCAGCAGTGAAGGGGGACTTCCAGCTCAGTTCTTC
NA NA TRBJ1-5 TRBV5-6 CASSVRNQPQHF TGTGCCAGCAGCGTCAGGAATCAGCCCCAGCATTTT
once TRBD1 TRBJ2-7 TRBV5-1 CASSLEGTGGIDEQYF TGCGCCAGCAGCTTGGAGGGGACAGGGGGAATCGACGAGCAGTACTTC
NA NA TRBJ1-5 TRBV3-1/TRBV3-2 CASSQDPRSNQPQHF TGTGCCAGCAGCCAAGATCCAAGAAGCAATCAGCCCCAGCATTTT
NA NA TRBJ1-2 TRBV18 CASSPSVYGYTF TGTGCCAGCTCACCAAGTGTCTATGGCTACACCTTC
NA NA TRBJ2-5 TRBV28 CASSSGRPKETQYF TGTGCCAGCAGTTCGGGACGGCCCAAGGAGACCCAGTACTTC
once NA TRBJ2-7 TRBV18 CASSPWALASYEQYF TGTGCCAGCTCACCCTGGGCGTTAGCGTCCTACGAGCAGTACTTC
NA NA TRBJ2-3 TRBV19 CASSIDRSGPLTDTQYF TGTGCCAGTAGTATAGATCGAAGTGGTCCCCTCACAGATACGCAGTATTTT
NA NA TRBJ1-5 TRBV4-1 CASSQDQSNQPQHF TGCGCCAGCAGCCAAGACCAAAGCAATCAGCCCCAGCATTTT
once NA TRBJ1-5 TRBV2 CASSASYSNQPQHF TGTGCCAGCAGTGCTAGTTATAGCAATCAGCCCCAGCATTTT
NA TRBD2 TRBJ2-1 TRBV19 CASRGLAGPSYNEQFF TGTGCCAGTAGGGGACTAGCGGGGCCCTCCTACAATGAGCAGTTCTTC
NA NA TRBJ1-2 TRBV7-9 CASSLRSINYGYTF TGTGCCAGCAGCCTAAGATCTATTAACTATGGCTACACCTTC
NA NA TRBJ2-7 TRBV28 CASSLRDGMTYEQYF TGTGCCAGCAGCCTCCGGGACGGCATGACCTACGAGCAGTACTTC
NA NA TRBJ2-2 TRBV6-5 CASSYSPGSGTGELFF TGTGCCAGCAGTTACTCGCCAGGGAGTGGCACCGGGGAGCTGTTTTTT
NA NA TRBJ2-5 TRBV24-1 CATSDHTYGGQETQYF TGTGCCACCAGTGACCACACTTACGGGGGACAAGAGACCCAGTACTTC
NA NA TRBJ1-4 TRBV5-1 CASSLQQVATNEKLFF TGCGCCAGCAGCCTCCAACAGGTTGCAACTAATGAAAAACTGTTTTTT
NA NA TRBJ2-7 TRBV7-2 CASSLVQGSEQYF TGTGCCAGCAGCTTAGTGCAGGGGAGCGAGCAGTACTTC
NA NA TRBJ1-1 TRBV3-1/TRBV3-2 CASSQWGIEAFF TGTGCCAGCAGCCAATGGGGGATTGAAGCTTTCTTT
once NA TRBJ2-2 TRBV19 CASSGAPPGSGELFF TGTGCCAGTAGTGGAGCACCCCCGGGGTCCGGGGAGCTGTTTTTT